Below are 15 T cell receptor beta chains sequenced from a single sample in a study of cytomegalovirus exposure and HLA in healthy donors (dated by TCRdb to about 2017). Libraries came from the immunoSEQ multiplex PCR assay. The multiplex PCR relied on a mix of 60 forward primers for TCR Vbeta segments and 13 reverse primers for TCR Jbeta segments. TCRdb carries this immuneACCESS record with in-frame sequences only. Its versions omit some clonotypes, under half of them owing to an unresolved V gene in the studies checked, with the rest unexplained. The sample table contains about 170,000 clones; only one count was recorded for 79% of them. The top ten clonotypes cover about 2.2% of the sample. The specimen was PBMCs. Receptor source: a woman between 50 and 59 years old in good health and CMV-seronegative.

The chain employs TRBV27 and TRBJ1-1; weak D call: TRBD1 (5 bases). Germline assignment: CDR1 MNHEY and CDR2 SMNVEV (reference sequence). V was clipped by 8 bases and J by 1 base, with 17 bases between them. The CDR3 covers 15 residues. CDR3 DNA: TGTGCCAGCTCCTGGAAGGGGCGGCGGAACACTGAAGCTTTCTTT. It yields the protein CASSWKGRRNTEAFF.

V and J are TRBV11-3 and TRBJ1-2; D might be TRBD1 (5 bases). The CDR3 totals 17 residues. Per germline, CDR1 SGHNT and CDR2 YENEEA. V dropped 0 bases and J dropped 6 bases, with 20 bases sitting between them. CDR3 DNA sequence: TGTGCCAGCAGCTTAGATGTTGGGGGGACCAACGGGGATGGCTACACCTTC. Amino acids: CASSLDVGGTNGDGYTF.

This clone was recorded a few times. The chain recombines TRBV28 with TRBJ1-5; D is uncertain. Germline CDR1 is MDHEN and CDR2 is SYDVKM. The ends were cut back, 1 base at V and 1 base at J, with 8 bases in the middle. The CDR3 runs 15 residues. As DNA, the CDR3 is TGTGCCAGCAGTTTATCGGTAGCCAGCAATCAGCCCCAGCATTTT. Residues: CASSLSVASNQPQHF.

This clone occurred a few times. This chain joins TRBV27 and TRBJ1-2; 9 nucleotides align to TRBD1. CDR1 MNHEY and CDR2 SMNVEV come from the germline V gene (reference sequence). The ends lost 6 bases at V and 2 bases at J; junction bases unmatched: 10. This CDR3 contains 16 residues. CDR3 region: CASRRQGGVQNYGYTF. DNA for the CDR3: TGTGCCAGCAGGAGACAGGGGGGAGTCCAAAACTATGGCTACACCTTC.

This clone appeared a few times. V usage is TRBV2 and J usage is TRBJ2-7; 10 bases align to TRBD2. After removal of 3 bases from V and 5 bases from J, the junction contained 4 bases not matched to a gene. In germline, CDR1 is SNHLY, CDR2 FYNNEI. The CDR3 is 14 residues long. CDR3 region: CASSESSGSDEQYF. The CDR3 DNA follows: TGTGCCAGCAGTGAGTCTAGCGGGAGTGACGAGCAGTACTTC.

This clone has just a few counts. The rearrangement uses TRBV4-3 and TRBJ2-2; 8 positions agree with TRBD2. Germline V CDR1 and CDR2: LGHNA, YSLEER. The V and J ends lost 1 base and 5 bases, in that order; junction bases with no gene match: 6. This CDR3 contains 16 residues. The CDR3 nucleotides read TGCGCCAGCAGCCAAGCCACGGGAGGGCCGACCGGGGAGCTGTTTTTT. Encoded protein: CASSQATGGPTGELFF.

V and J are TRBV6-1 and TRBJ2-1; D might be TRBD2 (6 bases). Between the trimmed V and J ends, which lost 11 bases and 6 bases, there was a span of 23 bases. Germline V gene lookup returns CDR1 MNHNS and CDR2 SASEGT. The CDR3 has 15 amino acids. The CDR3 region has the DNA TGTGCCGGGGGGAATTGGAGGCCACCCCTCAATGAGCAGTTCTTC. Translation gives CAGGNWRPPLNEQFF.

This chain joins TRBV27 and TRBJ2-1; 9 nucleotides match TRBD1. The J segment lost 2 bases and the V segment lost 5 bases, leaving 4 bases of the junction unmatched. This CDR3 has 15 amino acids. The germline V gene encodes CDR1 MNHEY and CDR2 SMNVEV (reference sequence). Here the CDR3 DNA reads TGTGCCAGCAGTAGGCGGGACAGGGCCTACAATGAGCAGTTCTTC. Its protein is CASSRRDRAYNEQFF.

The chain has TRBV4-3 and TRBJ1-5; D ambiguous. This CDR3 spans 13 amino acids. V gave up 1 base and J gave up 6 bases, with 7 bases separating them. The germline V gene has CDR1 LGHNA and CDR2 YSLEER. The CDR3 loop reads CASSQGFGQPQHF. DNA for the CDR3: TGCGCCAGCAGCCAAGGCTTCGGTCAGCCCCAGCATTTT.

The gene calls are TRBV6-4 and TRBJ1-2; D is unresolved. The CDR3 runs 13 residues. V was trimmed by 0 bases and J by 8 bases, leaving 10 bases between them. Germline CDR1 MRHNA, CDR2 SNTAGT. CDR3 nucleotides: TGTGCCAGCAGTGACTCGCGGGGAGGCGGCTACACCTTC. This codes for CASSDSRGGGYTF.

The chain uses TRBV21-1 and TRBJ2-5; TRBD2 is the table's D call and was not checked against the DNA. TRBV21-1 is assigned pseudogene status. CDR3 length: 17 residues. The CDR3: CASSVFIQDQLEETQYF. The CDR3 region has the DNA TGTGCCAGCAGTGTGTTCATCCAGGACCAACTAGAAGAGACCCAGTACTTC.

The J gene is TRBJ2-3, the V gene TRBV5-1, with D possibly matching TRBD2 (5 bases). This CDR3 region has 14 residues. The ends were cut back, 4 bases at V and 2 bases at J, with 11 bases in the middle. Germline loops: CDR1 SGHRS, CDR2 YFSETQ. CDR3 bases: TGCGCCAGCAGCCGGGGTGACTCCACAGATACGCAGTATTTT. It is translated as CASSRGDSTDTQYF.

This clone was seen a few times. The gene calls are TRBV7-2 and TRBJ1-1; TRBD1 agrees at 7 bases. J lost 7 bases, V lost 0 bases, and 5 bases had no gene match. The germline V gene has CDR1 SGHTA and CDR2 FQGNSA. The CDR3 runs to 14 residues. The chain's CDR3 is CASSLAGGQNEAFF. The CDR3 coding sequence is TGTGCCAGCAGCTTAGCGGGGGGACAGAATGAAGCTTTCTTT.

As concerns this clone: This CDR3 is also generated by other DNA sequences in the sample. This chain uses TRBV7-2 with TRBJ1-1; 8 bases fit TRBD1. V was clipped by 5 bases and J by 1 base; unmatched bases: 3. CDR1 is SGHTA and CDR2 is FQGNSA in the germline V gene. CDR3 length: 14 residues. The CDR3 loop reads CASSPGQANTEAFF. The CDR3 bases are TGTGCCAGCAGCCCGGGACAGGCGAACACTGAAGCTTTCTTT.

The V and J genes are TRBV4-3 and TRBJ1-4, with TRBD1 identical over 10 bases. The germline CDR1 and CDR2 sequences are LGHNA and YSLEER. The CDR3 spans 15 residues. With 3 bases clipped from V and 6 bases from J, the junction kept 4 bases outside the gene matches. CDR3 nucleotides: TGCGCCAGCAGCCATTCCGGGACAGGGGATGAAAAACTGTTTTTT. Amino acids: CASSHSGTGDEKLFF.